Described below is a single T cell receptor beta chain sequence and its context. The sample belongs to a study of radiotherapy plus CTLA-4 blockade in lung cancer. The assay was immunoSEQ multiplex PCR, and TCRdb's table has in-frame clones only and misses some. The sample includes roughly 70,000 clones, roughly 84% of them seen just once. This CDR3 region has 14 residues. V lost 2 bases and J lost 3, with 7 bases in between. Germline V lookup: CDR1 SEHNR, CDR2 FQNEAQ (reference sequence). This sample comprised peripheral blood, obtained from a patient treated with radiotherapy plus ipilimumab. V usage is TRBV7-9 and J usage is TRBJ2-2; D is possibly TRBD1 (5 bases). This receptor was taken from a human donor with non-small cell lung cancer that progressed on radiotherapy plus ipilimumab. The CDR3 spells CASSLQGDTGELFF. CDR3 DNA sequence: TGTGCCAGCAGCTTACAAGGGGACACCGGGGAGCTGTTTTTT.